Listed below are T cell receptor beta chains from one sample, sequenced in a study of blood T cells in healthy people across ages. One entry per CDR3 protein results from TCRdb running MiXCR on the 5' RACE reads. The sample consists of about 1,500,000 distinct CDR3 sequences, roughly 40% of them appearing once. The sequenced material came from blood. The receptors come from a woman between 18 and 29 years old in good health. CDR3s include the opening cysteine and the closing phenylalanine or tryptophan. The D gene is left open where the match is weak. Some rows have no size entry. The others give once, few or many, or a class for an expanded clone.

CDR3 length: 11; V gene: TRBV20-1; D gene: NA; J gene: TRBJ2-7; clone size: few; CDR3 protein: CSASRTGEQYF; CDR3 DNA: TGCAGTGCTTCACGGACGGGCGAGCAGTACTTC
CDR3 length: 12; V gene: TRBV27; D gene: NA; J gene: TRBJ1-2; clone size: few; CDR3 protein: CASSPDRTRYTF; CDR3 DNA: TGTGCCAGCAGTCCCGACAGGACCCGCTACACCTTC
CDR3 length: 15; V gene: TRBV30; D gene: TRBD2; J gene: TRBJ2-3; clone size: NA; CDR3 protein: CAWGTSGGPTDTQYF; CDR3 DNA: TGTGCCTGGGGGACTAGCGGGGGGCCCACAGATACGCAGTATTTT
CDR3 length: 14; V gene: TRBV6-5; D gene: NA; J gene: TRBJ2-7; clone size: NA; CDR3 protein: CASSYSPDLYEQYF; CDR3 DNA: TGTGCCAGCAGTTACTCGCCAGATCTCTACGAGCAGTACTTC
CDR3 length: 12; V gene: TRBV7-9; D gene: NA; J gene: TRBJ2-7; clone size: NA; CDR3 protein: CAGGSTSYEQYF; CDR3 DNA: TGTGCCGGGGGTAGTACGTCCTACGAGCAGTACTTC
CDR3 length: 14; V gene: TRBV6-1; D gene: NA; J gene: TRBJ2-7; clone size: NA; CDR3 protein: CASVGSLNTYEQYF; CDR3 DNA: TGTGCCAGCGTCGGCAGCCTTAACACCTACGAGCAGTACTTC
CDR3 length: 14; V gene: TRBV20-1; D gene: TRBD2; J gene: TRBJ2-3; clone size: NA; CDR3 protein: CSAMSGRGTDTQYF; CDR3 DNA: TGCAGTGCTATGAGCGGGAGGGGGACAGATACGCAGTATTTT
CDR3 length: 14; V gene: TRBV12-3/TRBV12-4; D gene: TRBD1; J gene: TRBJ2-5; clone size: few; CDR3 protein: CASSFQGAGETQYF; CDR3 DNA: TGTGCCAGCAGCTTTCAGGGGGCCGGGGAGACCCAGTACTTC
CDR3 length: 18; V gene: TRBV4-1; D gene: NA; J gene: TRBJ2-1; clone size: NA; CDR3 protein: CASSQVGFEGTSYNEQFF; CDR3 DNA: TGCGCCAGCAGCCAAGTCGGGTTCGAAGGCACCTCCTACAATGAGCAGTTCTTC
CDR3 length: 17; V gene: TRBV6-5; D gene: TRBD2; J gene: TRBJ2-3; clone size: NA; CDR3 protein: CTSSNHVLAVGGDTQYF; CDR3 DNA: TGTACCAGCAGTAACCACGTACTAGCGGTAGGGGGAGATACGCAGTATTTT
CDR3 length: 12; V gene: TRBV12-3/TRBV12-4; D gene: NA; J gene: TRBJ1-1; clone size: few; CDR3 protein: CASRPGGGGAFF; CDR3 DNA: TGTGCCAGCAGACCTGGCGGAGGTGGCGCTTTCTTT
CDR3 length: 14; V gene: TRBV11-2; D gene: NA; J gene: TRBJ2-3; clone size: NA; CDR3 protein: CASRPRFPTDTQYF; CDR3 DNA: TGTGCCAGCAGGCCCCGGTTCCCCACAGATACGCAGTATTTT
CDR3 length: 13; V gene: TRBV4-1; D gene: NA; J gene: TRBJ2-7; clone size: few; CDR3 protein: CASSQDRGNEQYF; CDR3 DNA: TGTGCCAGCAGCCAAGATAGAGGTAACGAGCAGTACTTC
CDR3 length: 11; V gene: TRBV4-1; D gene: NA; J gene: TRBJ1-1; clone size: few; CDR3 protein: CASSQGGWSFF; CDR3 DNA: TGCGCCAGCAGCCAAGGGGGTTGGTCTTTCTTT